This T cell receptor beta chain was identified in a study of T cell responses to AZD1222 COVID-19 vaccine. Points from the study as a whole: Spike-specific TCR breadth and depth rose after two AZD1222 doses.

To note about this clone: What it binds is not known.

Produced via immunoSEQ multiplex PCR; TCRdb's table is partial and in-frame only. This table has some 150,000 clones, 85% to 95% appearing once. The V segment lost 0 bases and the J segment 3 bases; nucleotides outside the gene matches: 5. From germline, CDR1 is ENHRY and CDR2 SYGVKD. This CDR3 comprises 15 residues. The chain couples TRBV10-3 to TRBJ2-7; the match to TRBD2 covers 7 bases. This TCR was sampled from an adult in good health. The material was peripheral blood, obtained on day 0 of AZD1222 vaccination. In DNA form, the CDR3 reads TGTGCCATCAGTGAGTCCACTAGCGCCCACTACGAGCAGTACTTC. Translated: CAISESTSAHYEQYF.